The 9 T cell receptor beta chains below all came from one sample that was sequenced in a study of blood T cell repertoires in COVID-19. This table comes from immunoSEQ multiplex PCR, and its TCRdb copy is limited to in-frame clones, with some not included. The table lists some 170,000 clones, about 79% of them singletons. The sample was PBMCs or T cells enriched from blood (not recorded which). These receptors were taken from a man aged 45-65 years who had recovered from COVID-19.

The chain carries TRBV5-4 and TRBJ1-2; the D is unclear. V was cut by 0 bases and J by 8 bases, with 14 bases left in between. The germline V gene encodes CDR1 SGHNT and CDR2 YYREEE (reference sequence). The CDR3 covers 14 residues. The CDR3 here is CASSLGLGAGGYTF. CDR3 coding DNA: TGTGCCAGCAGCTTGGGGTTAGGCGCGGGGGGCTACACCTTC.

J is TRBJ1-2 and V is TRBV5-4; D perhaps matches TRBD1 (6 bases). Per the germline V gene, CDR1 is SGHNT and CDR2 is YYREEE (reference sequence). V lost 3 bases, J lost 2 bases, and 14 bases lay in between. This CDR3 has 15 amino acids. The CDR3 region is CASSSSGGTNYGYTF. CDR3 nucleotides: TGTGCCAGCAGCTCTAGCGGGGGCACAAACTATGGCTACACCTTC.

The V and J genes are TRBV20-1 and TRBJ2-1; 7 nucleotides line up with TRBD2. Germline V gene lookup returns CDR1 DFQATT and CDR2 SNEGSKA (reference sequence). The CDR3 sequence is 20 residues long. With V trimmed by 3 bases and J by 4 bases, 24 bases remained unmatched. In nucleotides, the CDR3 is TGCAGTGCTAGTCGAGGGGCAGGGAGCTCTCAGGGAGGGCTATACAATGAGCAGTTCTTC. Translating it yields CSASRGAGSSQGGLYNEQFF.

Here the CDR3 reads CAWGADSNQPQHF. As DNA, the CDR3 is TGTGCCTGGGGGGCAGATAGCAATCAGCCCCAGCATTTT. This chain connects TRBV30 to TRBJ1-5, with a tentative D call TRBD1 (5 bases). Looked up from germline, CDR1 is GTSNPN and CDR2 is SVGIG (reference sequence). The V gene lost 5 bases and the J gene lost 0 bases, with 8 bases spanning the gap. The CDR3 is made up of 13 amino acids.

This clone was observed once. The chain recombines TRBV7-8 with TRBJ2-7; 7 bases are a match to TRBD1. V trimming: 1 base; J trimming: 4 bases; junction bases outside the gene matches: 7. The CDR3 loop spans 15 amino acids. Germline V lookup: CDR1 SGHVS, CDR2 FQNEAQ. For the CDR3, the DNA is TGTGCCAGCAGCTTAGTTAGGGGGCAAGGTTACGAGCAGTACTTC. This translates into CASSLVRGQGYEQYF.

The chain combines TRBV18 with TRBJ2-3, with 7 bases aligning to TRBD2. Germline V gene sequence: CDR1 KGHSH, CDR2 LQKENI. V trimming: 3 bases; J trimming: 1 base; junction bases outside the gene matches: 7. The CDR3 spans 16 residues. CDR3 residues: CASSPVSGVGTDTQYF. CDR3 in DNA: TGTGCCAGCTCACCGGTGAGCGGGGTGGGCACAGATACGCAGTATTTT.

This clone was seen once. The chain combines TRBV10-3 with TRBJ1-1; 11 nucleotides line up with TRBD1. Germline assignment: CDR1 ENHRY and CDR2 SYGVKD. CDR3 length equals 16 residues. V shed 2 bases, J shed 0 bases, and the junction held 2 bases outside the gene matches. CDR3 coding DNA: TGTGCCATCAGTGAGGGGACAGGGGGGATGAACACTGAAGCTTTCTTT. Translating it yields CAISEGTGGMNTEAFF.

The CDR3 bases are TGTGCCAGCAGCCAAACCACAGGCTCTGGGGCCAACGTCCTGACTTTC. Encoded protein: CASSQTTGSGANVLTF. This chain joins TRBV3-1 (or the pseudogene TRBV3-2) and TRBJ2-6; perhaps TRBD1 as D (5 bases). The CDR3 extends over 16 amino acids. The germline gives CDR1 LGHDT, CDR2 YNNKEL (reference sequence). V lost 2 bases, J lost 0 bases, and 8 bases lay in between.

This clone came up a few times. The rearrangement joins TRBV23-1 to TRBJ1-5, with D possibly matching TRBD1 (6 bases). TRBV23-1 is an ORF; its function is uncertain. V shed 3 bases and J shed 0 bases, with 18 bases lying between them. The length of the CDR3 is 18 residues. CDR3 protein: CASSHSPRGPYSNQPQHF. CDR3 coding DNA: TGCGCCAGCAGTCATTCGCCGCGGGGGCCGTATAGCAATCAGCCCCAGCATTTT.